This T cell receptor beta chain was sequenced during a study of T cell changes during pregnancy in multiple sclerosis. In germline, CDR1 is MNHEY, CDR2 SMNVEV (reference sequence). Trimming at V came to 8 bases and at J to 9 bases, leaving 6 bases not matched to a gene. The CDR3 has 13 amino acids. Sequenced by immunoSEQ multiplex PCR; TCRdb stores in-frame clones only, minus some. The table lists more than 85,000 clones, roughly 93% of them singletons, with about 1.3% in the top ten. The clonotype originates from a female donor in good health, enrolled as a control in a pregnancy study. The sequencing here drew on peripheral blood, taken in the third trimester of pregnancy. The chain recombines TRBV27 with TRBJ2-2; 10 bases map to TRBD2. The CDR3 DNA is TGTGCCAGCGGTCTAGCGGGAGTTTGGGAGCTGTTTTTT. Protein product: CASGLAGVWELFF.